This TCR beta chain was sequenced during a study of shared clonotypes between healthy human individuals. Profiling relied on immunoSEQ multiplex PCR, and the TCRdb table lists in-frame clones only, not all of them. The sample includes about 1 million clones, 60% to 80% of them seen just once. From germline, CDR1 is LNHDA and CDR2 SQIVND (reference sequence). With 5 bases removed from V and 7 bases from J, the gap between germline ends came to 15 bases. CDR3 length: 15 amino acids. This receptor was taken from a man younger than 30 in good health. The chain uses TRBV19 and TRBJ1-6; D gene ambiguous. The specimen was memory CD4+ T cells sorted from blood. Subset reported: CD45RA-negative fraction. The CDR3 is CASSPSSKGNSPLHF. The DNA for the CDR3 is TGTGCCAGTAGTCCCTCATCTAAAGGAAATTCACCCCTCCACTTT.